This T cell receptor beta chain appears in the sequencing data of a study of Graves' ophthalmopathy and Graves' hyperthyroidism. Amplified TCR beta CDR3 regions were obtained using RNA transcripts as template. Second-round multiplex PCR came after first-round RT-PCR with HTBI primers. TCRdb analysed the multiplex PCR reads with MiXCR anew, one entry per CDR3 protein. Among about 370,000 distinct CDR3 sequences listed, around 18% were seen once. V lost 0 bases, J lost 5 bases, and 5 bases lay in between. In germline, CDR1 is MNHEY, CDR2 SMNVEV (reference sequence). The CDR3 is 12 residues long. Ophthalmopathy was moderately-to-severely active, CAS at least 3, NOSPECS at least 4, lasting under 3 months.

The gene calls are TRBV27 and TRBJ2-7; the D is unclear. What was sequenced was peripheral blood. The clonotype comes from a woman under 30 with Graves' ophthalmopathy. CDR3 bases: TGTGCCAGCAGTTTATCGATCCACGAGCAGTACTTC. This codes for CASSLSIHEQYF.